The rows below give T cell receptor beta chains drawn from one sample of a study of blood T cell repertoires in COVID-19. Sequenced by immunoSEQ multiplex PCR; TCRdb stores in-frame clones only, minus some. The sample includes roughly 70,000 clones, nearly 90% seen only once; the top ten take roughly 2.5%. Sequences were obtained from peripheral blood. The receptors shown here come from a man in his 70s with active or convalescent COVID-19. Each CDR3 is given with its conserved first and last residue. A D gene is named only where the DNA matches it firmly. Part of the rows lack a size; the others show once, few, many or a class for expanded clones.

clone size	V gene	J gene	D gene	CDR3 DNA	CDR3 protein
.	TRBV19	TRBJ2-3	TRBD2	TGTGCCAGTAGTATGGGAATAGCGGGAGGGCCAGGCGATACGCAGTATTTT	CASSMGIAGGPGDTQYF
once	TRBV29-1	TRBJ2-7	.	TGCAGCGTTAGGACTGGGAGCGAGCAGTACTTC	CSVRTGSEQYF
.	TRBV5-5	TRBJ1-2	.	TGTGCCAGCAGCTTGGCAGGGGTAGGCAACTATGGCTACACCTTC	CASSLAGVGNYGYTF
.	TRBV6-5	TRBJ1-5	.	TGTGCCAGCCGGGTGTTCGTCAATCAGCCCCAGCATTTT	CASRVFVNQPQHF
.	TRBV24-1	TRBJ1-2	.	TGTGCCACCAGTGATAGGACCCCGGCGGGCTATGGCTACACCTTC	CATSDRTPAGYGYTF
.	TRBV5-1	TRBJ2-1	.	TGCGCCAGCAGCGGAAGTTCGGAGAGGTACAATGAGCAGTTCTTC	CASSGSSERYNEQFF
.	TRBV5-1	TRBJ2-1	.	TGCGCCAGCAGCTTGGTAGCCGCGAGCTCCTACAATGAGCAGTTCTTC	CASSLVAASSYNEQFF
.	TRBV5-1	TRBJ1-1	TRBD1	TGCGCCAGCAGCTCTAGGACAGGGAGCACTGAAGCTTTCTTT	CASSSRTGSTEAFF
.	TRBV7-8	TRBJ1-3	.	TGTGCCAGCAGCTTGCTCCTGGGGCCTTCTGGAAACACCATATATTTT	CASSLLLGPSGNTIYF
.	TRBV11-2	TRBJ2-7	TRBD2	TGTGCCAGCAGCATCGGACTAGCTTACTTC	CASSIGLAYF
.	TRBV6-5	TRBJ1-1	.	TGTGCCAGCAGCCGATTGGGGAGGACTGAAGCTTTCTTT	CASSRLGRTEAFF
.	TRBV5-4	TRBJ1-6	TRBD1	TGTGCCAGCAGCCCAACCACAGGGGACAATTCACCCCTCCACTTT	CASSPTTGDNSPLHF
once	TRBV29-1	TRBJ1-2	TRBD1	TGCAGCGTTGATGAAACAGGGGGAAGCGAAGGCTACACCTTC	CSVDETGGSEGYTF
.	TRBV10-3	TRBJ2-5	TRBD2	TGTGCCATCAGTGACCCTCGACTAGCGGGAACTCAAGAGACCCAGTACTTC	CAISDPRLAGTQETQYF
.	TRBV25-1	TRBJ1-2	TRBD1	TGTGCCAGCAGCCCCGCAGGGGGCGGCGGTGGCTACACCTTC	CASSPAGGGGGYTF
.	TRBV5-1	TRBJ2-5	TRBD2	TGCGCCAGCAGCTTAGCCCTAGCGGGACCAACCCAAGAGACCCAGTACTTC	CASSLALAGPTQETQYF
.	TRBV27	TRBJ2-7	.	TGTGCCAGCAGCGGGTACGTACGTTCCGACGAGCAGTACTTC	CASSGYVRSDEQYF
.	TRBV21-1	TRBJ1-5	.	TGTGCCAGCAAGATTGGACAGGGCAATCAGCCCCAGCATTTT	CASKIGQGNQPQHF
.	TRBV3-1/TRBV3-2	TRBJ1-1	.	TGTGCCAGCAACGGCTATGGAGGCACTGAAGCTTTCTTT	CASNGYGGTEAFF
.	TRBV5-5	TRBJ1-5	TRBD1	TGTGCCAGCAGCTTAGGACAGGGTGATCAGCCCCAGCATTTT	CASSLGQGDQPQHF
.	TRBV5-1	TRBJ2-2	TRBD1	TGCGCCAGCAGCCCGACAGGGGCGGACACCGGGGAGCTGTTTTTT	CASSPTGADTGELFF
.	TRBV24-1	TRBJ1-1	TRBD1	TGTGCCACCAGTGACCCGACAGGGGGACCTGAAGCTTTCTTT	CATSDPTGGPEAFF
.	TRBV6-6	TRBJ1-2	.	TGTGCCAGCAGTCCGGAACGGGGACACCGAAGTAACTATGGCTACACCTTC	CASSPERGHRSNYGYTF
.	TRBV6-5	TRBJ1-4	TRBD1	TGTGCCAGCACATCGACAGGGGGATGGGAAAAACTGTTTTTT	CASTSTGGWEKLFF
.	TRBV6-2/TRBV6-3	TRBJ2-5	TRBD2	TGTGCCAGCAGTTGGTCTAGCGGGGGGGGAGAGACCCAGTACTTC	CASSWSSGGGETQYF
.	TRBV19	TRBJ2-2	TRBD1	TGTGCCAGTACCGGGACAGGGGTTGGAGGGGAGCTGTTTTTT	CASTGTGVGGELFF
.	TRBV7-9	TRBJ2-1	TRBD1	TGTGCCAGCAGCGTACAGGGGGCGTTCAATGAGCAGTTCTTC	CASSVQGAFNEQFF
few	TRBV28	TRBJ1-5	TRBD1	TGTGCCAGCAGGTTAACAGGGGGCGGCAATCAGCCCCAGCATTTT	CASRLTGGGNQPQHF
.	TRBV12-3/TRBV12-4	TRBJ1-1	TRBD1	TGTGCCAGCAGCTCGGGACAGGGGGCTTTAACTTTCTTT	CASSSGQGALTFF
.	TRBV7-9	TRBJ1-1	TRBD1	TGTGCCAGCAGCTCCGTATCGACAGGGGATACTGAAGCTTTCTTT	CASSSVSTGDTEAFF
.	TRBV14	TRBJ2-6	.	TGTGCCAGCAGCCAAGGACAGTCTTTGTTCGGGGCCAACGTCCTGACTTTC	CASSQGQSLFGANVLTF
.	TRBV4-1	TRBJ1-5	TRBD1	TGCGCCAGCAGTTTTGACAGGGGTTACAATCAGCCCCAGCATTTT	CASSFDRGYNQPQHF
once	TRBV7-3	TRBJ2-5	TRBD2	TGTGCCAGCAGCCTTACTAGCGGGGGTTCAGAGACCCAGTACTTC	CASSLTSGGSETQYF
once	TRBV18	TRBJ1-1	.	TGTGCCAGCTCACCTGGCTACGGGGGGAACACTGAAGCTTTCTTT	CASSPGYGGNTEAFF
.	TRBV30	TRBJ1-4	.	TGTGCCTGGTCGAGGGGGGGGGCTAATGAAAAACTGTTTTTT	CAWSRGGANEKLFF
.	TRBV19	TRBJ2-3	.	TGTGCCAGCGGCCAGGGTACGCAGTATTTT	CASGQGTQYF
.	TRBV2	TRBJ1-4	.	TGTGCCTCTCAAGGGGTCCGCAATGAAAAACTGTTTTTT	CASQGVRNEKLFF
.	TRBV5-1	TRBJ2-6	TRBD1	TGCGCCAGCAGCTTGGGGGACAGGGACCCCCGGGAAGCTTTC	CASSLGDRDPREAF
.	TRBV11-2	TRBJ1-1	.	TGTGCCAGCAGCTCAAATAACCTCAGGACCGGGACAAGTTTT	CASSSNNLRTGTSF
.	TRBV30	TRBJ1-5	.	TGTGCCTGGAGTGGAGACAACAATCAGCCCCAGCATTTT	CAWSGDNNQPQHF
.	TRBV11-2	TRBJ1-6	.	TGTGCCAGCAGCTTCCCGCCCCAGGGTAGACGTTCACCCCTCCACTTT	CASSFPPQGRRSPLHF
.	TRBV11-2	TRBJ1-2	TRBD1	TGTGCCAGCAGCCCAGGACAGGGGCACTATGGCTACACCTTC	CASSPGQGHYGYTF
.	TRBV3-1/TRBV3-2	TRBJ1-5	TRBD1	TGTGCCAGCAGCCCGACAGGGGATGGCAATCAGCCCCAGCATTTT	CASSPTGDGNQPQHF
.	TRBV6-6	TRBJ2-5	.	TGTGCCAGCAGTCAACCAAACAGCGGAGCTAAAGAGACCCAGTACTTC	CASSQPNSGAKETQYF
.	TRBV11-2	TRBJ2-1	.	TGTGCCAGCAGCTACGGGGGAGAGCAGTTCTTC	CASSYGGEQFF
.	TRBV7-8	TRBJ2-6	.	TGTGCCAGCAGCTTAGTAGGGGCTGGGGCCAACGTCCTGACTTTC	CASSLVGAGANVLTF
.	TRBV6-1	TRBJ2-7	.	TGTGCCAGCAGTGAAGCGGCGGACTCCTACGAGCAGTACTTC	CASSEAADSYEQYF
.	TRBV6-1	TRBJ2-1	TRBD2	TGTGCCAGCAGTGGGTGGTTAGCGGGAGCGTCCAATGAGCAGTTCTTC	CASSGWLAGASNEQFF
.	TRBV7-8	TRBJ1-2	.	TGTGCCAGCAGCCCCCCTGGGCTCTATGGCTACACCTTC	CASSPPGLYGYTF
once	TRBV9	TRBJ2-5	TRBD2	TGTGCCAGCAGCGTTACTAGCGGGAGGGAGACCCAGTACTTC	CASSVTSGRETQYF